The subject of this entry is one T cell receptor beta chain. Generated by immunoSEQ multiplex PCR, the TCRdb table keeps only in-frame clones and is missing some. The data hold some 130,000 clones, with about 95% observed a single time. Per the germline V gene, CDR1 is MNHEY and CDR2 is SVGEGT. V was shortened by 6 bases and J by 4 bases, with 19 bases between the two germline ends. This CDR3 is built from 16 residues. The data were obtained in a study of control samples from healthy donors and cancer patients. The sequence was collected from a man under 40 in good health. Sequencing was carried out using blood. V usage is TRBV6-2 or TRBV6-3 and J usage is TRBJ1-5; perhaps TRBD1 as D (5 bases). The CDR3 region has the DNA TGTGCCAGCAGCCGGGGACTGGGGATAGGGAATCAGCCCCAGCATTTT. Translation gives CASSRGLGIGNQPQHF.